Each of the 29 T cell receptor beta chains below was sequenced from the same sample in a study of T cell repertoires in cytomegalovirus infection. These receptors lack a known antigen. TCRdb re-analysed the reads in MiXCR, keeping a single row per CDR3 protein. The sample carries roughly 920,000 distinct CDR3 sequences, around 29% recorded once. Specimen: cultured CD8+ T cells from PBMCs, collected from culture after CMV antigen stimulation. The receptors were gathered from a human donor in good health (CMV status not recorded). Some clones in this sample may be carry-over from other donors' samples.

The gene calls are TRBV7-6 and TRBJ1-6; 7 bases line up with TRBD1. CDR3 length equals 16 residues. Trimming cost V 5 bases and J 0 bases; bases outside gene matches: 4. Germline V gives CDR1 SGHVS, CDR2 FNYEAQ. The CDR3 DNA reads as TGTGCCAGCAGCGGAGGGACAGCCTCCTATAATTCACCCCTCCACTTT. Translation: CASSGGTASYNSPLHF.

This clonotype appeared a few times. V and J are TRBV4-1 and TRBJ2-2; no clear D. Germline CDR1 is MGHRA and CDR2 is YSYEKL. The V end was cut by 2 bases, the J end by 4 bases, with 11 bases between. The CDR3 length is 15 residues. The CDR3 DNA follows: TGCGCCAGCAGCCAAACGCGCCCCGGCACCGGGGAGCTGTTTTTT. Its protein product is CASSQTRPGTGELFF.

Details on this clonotype: The junction differs from germline at one of its ends, possibly a read error. This chain uses TRBV5-6 with TRBJ1-2, with unresolved D. CDR1 is SGHDT and CDR2 is YYEEEE in the germline V gene. The CDR3 runs to 12 residues. The CDR3 DNA reads TGTGCCAGCAGCTCTACCCGACGGGGATTTATCTTC. Its translation is CASSSTRRGFIF. Filled out from reference TRBV5-6 and TRBJ1-2, the complete variable domain reads DAGVTQSPTHLIKTRGQQVTLRCSPKSGHDTVSWYQQALGQGPQFIFQYYEEEERQRGNFPDRFSGHQFPNYSSELNVNALLLGDSALYLCASSSTRRGFIFGSGTRLTVV.

The V and J genes are TRBV10-3 and TRBJ1-6; 7 nucleotides agree with TRBD1. From germline, CDR1 is ENHRY and CDR2 SYGVKD. CDR3 length: 13 residues. V lost 5 bases and J lost 7; bases outside the gene matches: 2. Here the CDR3 reads CAISLGGNSPLHF. The CDR3 nucleotides read TGTGCCATCAGTCTAGGGGGCAATTCACCCCTCCACTTT.

The V gene is TRBV27, the J gene TRBJ1-2; D unresolved. The CDR3 is 12 residues long. Germline-derived CDR1 and CDR2 are MNHEY and SMNVEV (reference sequence). Trimming pared 7 bases from V and 7 bases from J, leaving 13 bases between. The CDR3 DNA is TGTGCCAGCAACTCATCCACAACTGGCTACACCTTC. Protein product: CASNSSTTGYTF.

J is TRBJ2-5 and V is TRBV27; TRBD2 matches at 7 bases. The trim removed 5 bases at V and 9 bases at J, leaving 12 bases unmatched. Germline CDR1 and CDR2: MNHEY and SMNVEV (reference sequence). This CDR3 contains 14 residues. The CDR3 is CASSRSGPLSAQYF. The DNA for the CDR3 is TGTGCCAGCAGTCGTAGCGGGCCATTGTCGGCCCAGTACTTC.

The gene calls are TRBV9 and TRBJ2-1; the D gene is possibly TRBD2 (6 bases). Germline V gives CDR1 SGDLS, CDR2 YYNGEE. The ends were cut back, 3 bases at V and 15 bases at J, with 13 bases in the middle. The length of the CDR3 is 11 residues. CDR3 nucleotide sequence: TGTGCCAGCAGCGGGGGAAGGGAGGTGTTCTTC. This gives the protein CASSGGREVFF.

V usage is TRBV7-9 and J usage is TRBJ2-1, with TRBD1 identical over 10 bases. This CDR3 comprises 16 residues. CDR1 is SEHNR, CDR2 FQNEAQ, per germline (reference sequence). The V gene end was trimmed by 4 bases and the J gene end by 8 bases; junction bases not matched to a gene: 11. CDR3 residues: CASSSSGTGVGDEQFF. The CDR3 nucleotides are TGTGCCAGCAGCTCCTCCGGGACAGGGGTGGGGGATGAGCAGTTCTTC.

Only a few counts were recorded for this clonotype. The chain couples TRBV12-3 or TRBV12-4 to TRBJ2-4; no clear D. The CDR3 spans 15 residues. V lost 5 bases and J lost 8, with 19 bases in between. DNA of the CDR3: TGTGCCAGCAGTCCCCTCAGCTATCCCGGCGACATTCAGTACTTC. It yields the protein CASSPLSYPGDIQYF.

This clonotype has just a few counts. The J gene is TRBJ2-7, the V gene TRBV11-2, with D tentatively TRBD1 (6 bases). Germline CDR1 reads SGHAT; CDR2 reads FQNNGV. Trimming cost V 3 bases and J 0 bases, with 9 bases left between them. The CDR3 sequence is 14 residues long. DNA of the CDR3: TGTGCCAGCAGCTTGACAGGTGACTCCTACGAGCAGTACGTC. It is translated as CASSLTGDSYEQYV.

This clonotype was picked up a small number of times. The chain recombines TRBV20-1 with TRBJ1-1, with D unresolved. There are 15 residues in the CDR3. The V gene's germline CDR1 is DFQATT and CDR2 SNEGSKA (reference sequence). V lost 0 bases to trimming and J lost 8 bases, with 19 bases between them. In DNA form, the CDR3 reads TGCAGTGCTAGAGATTTGATTGGAGGGATAGGGGAAGCTTTCTTT. This codes for CSARDLIGGIGEAFF.

This clonotype was recorded a few times. V usage is TRBV9 and J usage is TRBJ2-1; D may be TRBD1 (6 bases). V was trimmed by 0 bases and J by 4 bases, leaving 11 bases between them. The CDR3 is 15 amino acids. CDR1 is SGDLS and CDR2 is YYNGEE in the germline V gene. The CDR3 here is CASSVVATGYNEQFF. In nucleotides, the CDR3 is TGTGCCAGCAGCGTAGTTGCAACAGGGTACAATGAGCAGTTCTTC.

In this sample, this clonotype turned up many times. The chain carries TRBV7-6 and TRBJ1-3; weak D call: TRBD1 (5 bases). CDR3 length equals 15 residues. V lost 1 base, J lost 2 bases, and 9 bases lay in between. Germline assignment: CDR1 SGHVS and CDR2 FNYEAQ. Written as DNA, the CDR3 is TGTGCCAGCAGCTTAGACGGGACTGCTGGAAACACCATATATTTT. Residues: CASSLDGTAGNTIYF. Together with reference TRBV7-6 and TRBJ1-3, the CDR3 gives the full variable domain: GAGVSQSPRYKVTKRGQDVALRCDPISGHVSLYWYRQALGQGPEFLTYFNYEAQQDKSGLPNDRFSAERPEGSISTLTIQRTEQRDSAMYRCASSLDGTAGNTIYFGEGSWLTVV.

This clonotype has only a few counts. CDR3 region: CASSLKAGGSNQPQHF. CDR3 nucleotides: TGTGCCAGCAGCTTAAAGGCTGGCGGTAGCAATCAGCCCCAGCATTTT. This chain links TRBV7-2 with TRBJ1-5; unclear D gene. CDR3 length: 16 amino acids. Germline V gene data show CDR1 as SGHTA and CDR2 as FQGNSA. V was clipped by 2 bases and J by 0 bases, with 11 bases between them.

Regarding this clonotype: This may come from a read error, since a much larger clone is one base off. V and J are TRBV7-7 and TRBJ2-5; D may be TRBD1 (6 bases). Germline values: CDR1 SSHAT, CDR2 FNYEAQ (reference sequence). The CDR3 consists of 15 residues. V lost 6 bases to trimming and J lost 1 base, with 15 bases between them. Written as DNA, the CDR3 is TGTGCCAGCAGACCCCTGGACAGACTCCAAGAGACCCAGTACTTC. This encodes CASRPLDRLQETQYF.

This clonotype was recorded at least ten times. The chain has TRBV12-5 and TRBJ1-1; maybe TRBD1 (5 bases). Trimming took 7 bases from V and 1 from J, leaving 19 bases between them. Per germline, CDR1 LGHNT and CDR2 FRNRAP. CDR3 length equals 16 residues. The CDR3 DNA sequence: TGTGCTAGTGCCCCGGACACTTCACGAGGGAACACTGAAGCTTTCTTT. This encodes CASAPDTSRGNTEAFF.

The chain links TRBV9 to TRBJ2-5, with TRBD2 matching 12 bases. Germline V gives CDR1 SGDLS, CDR2 YYNGEE. V shed 0 bases and J 5 bases; nucleotides not matched to a gene: 11. This CDR3 has 18 amino acids. This CDR3 reads CASSVEPASGGAMETQYF. The CDR3 DNA reads TGTGCCAGCAGCGTAGAGCCCGCTAGCGGGGGGGCTATGGAGACCCAGTACTTC.

This clonotype was counted at least ten times. The chain couples TRBV7-6 to TRBJ2-2; 7 bases fit TRBD2. The CDR3 sequence is 17 residues long. Germline loops: CDR1 SGHVS, CDR2 FNYEAQ. J was trimmed by 1 base and V by 6 bases; bases with no gene match: 11. The chain's CDR3 is CASRQKLGRGNTGELFF. The DNA for the CDR3 is TGTGCCAGCAGGCAAAAATTAGGGAGGGGGAACACCGGGGAGCTGTTTTTT.

The chain employs TRBV6-2 or TRBV6-3 and TRBJ2-7, with a tentative D call TRBD1 (6 bases). Germline values: CDR1 MNHEY, CDR2 SVGEGT. This CDR3 is built from 13 residues. Trimming took 6 bases from V and 3 from J, leaving 12 bases between them. The CDR3 is CASSYRDIYEQYV. The DNA for the CDR3 is TGTGCCAGCAGCTACCGGGACATCTACGAGCAGTACGTC.

This clonotype was counted between two and nine times. The DNA of the CDR3 is TGTGCCAGCAGTCCATACAGGGGAAACTATGGCTACACCTTC. Residues: CASSPYRGNYGYTF. The chain combines TRBV27 with TRBJ1-2; 7 nucleotides line up with TRBD1. The CDR3 length is 14 residues. The germline V gene encodes CDR1 MNHEY and CDR2 SMNVEV (reference sequence). V was pared by 5 bases and J by 2 bases, with 5 bases of the junction left unmatched.

The table lists this clonotype with a few counts. V and J are TRBV6-1 and TRBJ1-1, with 8 bases identical to TRBD1. The CDR3 is 18 residues long. V dropped 2 bases and J dropped 3; count of bases not matched to a gene: 14. CDR1 MNHNS and CDR2 SASEGT come from the germline V gene. The CDR3 bases are TGTGCCAGCAGTGAACTTTCCGCAGGGGGCATGTCTGACACTGAAGCTTTCTTT. It specifies CASSELSAGGMSDTEAFF.

Of note for this clonotype: The germline gene is not matched at one end of the junction; a read error may be the cause. V gene TRBV6-5 combines with J gene TRBJ1-2; D gene unclear. CDR3 length: 8 residues. Per the germline V gene, CDR1 is MNHEY and CDR2 is SVGAGI. CDR3 protein: CASSCAVF. CDR3 nucleotide sequence: TGTGCCAGCAGTTGCGCGGTCTTC.

The chain carries TRBV11-2 and TRBJ1-2, with D possibly TRBD1 on 6 matching bases. With 3 bases removed from V and 0 bases from J, the gap between germline ends came to 14 bases. The CDR3 extends over 16 amino acids. Germline assignment: CDR1 SGHAT and CDR2 FQNNGV. For the CDR3, the DNA is TGTGCCAGCAGCTTTTGGACAGTAAGAGCTAACTATGGCTACACCTTC. This codes for CASSFWTVRANYGYTF.

V gene TRBV29-1 combines with J gene TRBJ2-1, with D hard to call. This CDR3 has 11 residues. CDR1 and CDR2 (germline): SQVTM, ANQGSEA. Trimming cost V 7 bases and J 2 bases, with 6 bases left between them. In DNA form, the CDR3 reads TGCAGCGCCGACCCCTACAATGAGCAGTTCTTC. Its translation: CSADPYNEQFF.

This clonotype was picked up a small number of times. The chain carries TRBV5-1 and TRBJ2-1, with TRBD2 as a possible D gene (5 bases). Trimming cost V 7 bases and J 4 bases, with 6 bases left between them. This CDR3 is 11 amino acids long. Germline lookup yields CDR1 SGHRS and CDR2 YFSETQ. This chain's CDR3 is CASLAYNEQFF. CDR3 in DNA: TGCGCCAGCCTAGCTTACAATGAGCAGTTCTTC.

The chain has TRBV7-9 and TRBJ2-7, with D hard to call. This CDR3 has 14 amino acids. The V end was cut by 1 base, the J end by 2 bases, with 9 bases between. Germline-derived CDR1 and CDR2 are SEHNR and FQNEAQ (reference sequence). The CDR3 region is CASSLETYAYEQYF. CDR3 nucleotide sequence: TGTGCCAGCAGCTTAGAAACTTACGCCTACGAGCAGTACTTC.

This clonotype appeared a few times. V gene TRBV6-1 combines with J gene TRBJ2-7; possible D gene TRBD1, 6 bases. The CDR3 covers 12 residues. V lost 9 bases and J 6 bases, leaving 15 bases between the germline ends. CDR1 is MNHNS and CDR2 is SASEGT in the germline V gene. Here the CDR3 DNA reads TGTGCCAGTTCGGGACACCGGTCCGAGCAGTACGTC. Amino acid sequence: CASSGHRSEQYV.

The V call is TRBV11-2, the J call TRBJ2-1; TRBD2 matches at 13 bases. The CDR3 runs to 17 residues. Germline CDR1 and CDR2: SGHAT and FQNNGV. Germline trimming cut 3 bases from V and 1 base from J; bases unmatched to any gene: 3. The CDR3 nucleotides are TGTGCCAGCAGCTTCTGGACTAGCGGGGGTTCCTACAATGAGCAGTTCTTC. Its protein product is CASSFWTSGGSYNEQFF. Based on the CDR3 plus reference TRBV11-2 and TRBJ2-1, the full variable domain is EAGVAQSPRYKIIEKRQSVAFWCNPISGHATLYWYQQILGQGPKLLIQFQNNGVVDDSQLPKDRFSAERLKGVDSTLKIQPAKLEDSAVYLCASSFWTSGGSYNEQFFGPGTRLTVL.

This clonotype occurred a few times. One junction end disagrees with the germline gene, perhaps due to a read error. The chain joins TRBV7-6 to TRBJ2-5; D might be TRBD1 (5 bases). This CDR3 has 14 amino acids. Per germline, CDR1 SGHVS and CDR2 FNYEAQ. The DNA for the CDR3 is TGTGCTAGCAGCGCAAGGCTAAGGGGAGAGACCCAGTACTTC. It codes for CASSARLRGETQYF.